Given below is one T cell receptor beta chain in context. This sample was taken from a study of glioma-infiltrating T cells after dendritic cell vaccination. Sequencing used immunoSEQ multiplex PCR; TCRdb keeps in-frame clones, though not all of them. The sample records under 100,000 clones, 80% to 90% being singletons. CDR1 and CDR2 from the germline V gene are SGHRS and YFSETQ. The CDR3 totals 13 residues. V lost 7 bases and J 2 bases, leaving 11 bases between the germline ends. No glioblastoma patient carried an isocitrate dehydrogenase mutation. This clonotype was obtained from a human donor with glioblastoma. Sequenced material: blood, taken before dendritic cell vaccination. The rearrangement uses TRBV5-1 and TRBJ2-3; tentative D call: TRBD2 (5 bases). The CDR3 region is CASSGEITDTQYF. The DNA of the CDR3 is TGCGCCAGCTCCGGGGAAATCACAGATACGCAGTATTTT. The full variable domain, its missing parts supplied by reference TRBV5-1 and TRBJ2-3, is KAGVTQTPRYLIKTRGQQVTLSCSPISGHRSVSWYQQTPGQGLQFLFEYFSETQRNKGNFPGRFSGRQFSNSRSEMNVSTLELGDSALYLCASSGEITDTQYFGPGTRLTVL.